These 30 T cell receptor beta chains came from one sample sequenced in a study of blood T cell repertoires in COVID-19. The assay was immunoSEQ multiplex PCR, and TCRdb's table has in-frame clones only and misses some. The sample holds about 200,000 clones; about 83% are singletons and the top ten take about 5.3%. Sequenced input: PBMCs or T cells enriched from blood (not recorded which). Receptor source: a woman in her fifties or sixties who had been exposed to COVID-19.

This clone was recorded only once. The rearrangement joins TRBV19 to TRBJ1-1; a possible D gene is TRBD1 (6 bases). The V gene's germline CDR1 is LNHDA and CDR2 SQIVND (reference sequence). There are 13 residues in the CDR3. V was cut by 5 bases and J by 4 bases, with 11 bases left in between. The CDR3 spells CASSPQGFTEAFF. Written as DNA, the CDR3 is TGTGCCAGTAGTCCCCAGGGGTTCACTGAAGCTTTCTTT.

This clone was detected a few times. This chain joins TRBV28 and TRBJ2-7; no firm D call. The germline V gene has CDR1 MDHEN and CDR2 SYDVKM. The CDR3 totals 11 residues. This CDR3 is CVTNLNEEQYF. CDR3 in DNA: TGTGTCACGAACTTGAACGAGGAGCAGTACTTC.

V gene TRBV12-5 combines with J gene TRBJ2-3, with D maybe TRBD2 (7 bases). Trimming shortened V by 7 bases and J by 7 bases, and 21 bases separated the two germline ends. The CDR3 has 15 residues. Germline CDR1 LGHNT, CDR2 FRNRAP. CDR3 in DNA: TGTGCTAGTGTTGGGGGGGCCCGTTCTGGGAATACGCAGTATTTT. Residues: CASVGGARSGNTQYF.

This clone appeared a few times. In the same sample, other DNA sequences code for this CDR3. J is TRBJ1-2 and V is TRBV4-1, with D unclear. Looked up from germline, CDR1 is MGHRA and CDR2 is YSYEKL. The CDR3 spans 14 residues. Trimming removed 3 bases at V and 3 bases at J, with 11 bases between. The CDR3 DNA reads TGCGCCAGCAGCCAGGGCAGGTTCGACTATGGCTACACCTTC. It specifies CASSQGRFDYGYTF.

This chain connects TRBV7-6 to TRBJ2-5, with 8 nucleotides matching TRBD2. The V gene end was trimmed by 1 base and the J gene end by 5 bases; junction bases not matched to a gene: 6. CDR3 size: 15 residues. In germline, CDR1 is SGHVS, CDR2 FNYEAQ. The CDR3 sequence: CASSLGGGNGETQYF. In DNA form, the CDR3 reads TGTGCCAGCAGCTTAGGCGGGGGGAACGGGGAGACCCAGTACTTC. The variable domain in full, completed from reference TRBV7-6 and TRBJ2-5, reads GAGVSQSPRYKVTKRGQDVALRCDPISGHVSLYWYRQALGQGPEFLTYFNYEAQQDKSGLPNDRFSAERPEGSISTLTIQRTEQRDSAMYRCASSLGGGNGETQYFGPGTRLLVL.

Note on this clone: The sample has other DNA sequences that encode this CDR3 too. The chain joins TRBV2 to TRBJ1-1; 11 bases agree with TRBD1. CDR1 is SNHLY, CDR2 FYNNEI, per germline. CDR3 size: 16 residues. The ends lost 0 bases at V and 2 bases at J; junction bases unmatched: 2. The CDR3 DNA sequence: TGTGCCAGCAGTGAAGCCGGGACAGGGGGAAACACTGAAGCTTTCTTT. Amino acid sequence: CASSEAGTGGNTEAFF.

This sequence joins TRBV16 and TRBJ1-2; 10 positions match TRBD1. Germline V gives CDR1 KGHSY, CDR2 FQNENV. J lost 6 bases, V lost 4 bases, and 5 bases had no gene match. The CDR3 runs to 14 residues. CDR3 protein: CASSRRGQGNGYTF. In DNA form, the CDR3 reads TGTGCCAGCAGCCGCCGGGGACAGGGGAATGGCTACACCTTC.

The chain has TRBV7-2 and TRBJ2-1; 11 bases line up with TRBD2. The ends lost 2 bases at V and 9 bases at J; junction bases unmatched: 6. The CDR3 length is 15 residues. Per the germline V gene, CDR1 is SGHTA and CDR2 is FQGNSA. The CDR3 DNA reads as TGTGCCAGCAGCTTAAGACCTGGGACTAGCGGTGAGCAGTTCTTC. Translated, it gives CASSLRPGTSGEQFF.

The V and J genes are TRBV5-4 and TRBJ2-1; 8 nucleotides agree with TRBD2. The CDR3 length is 13 residues. Germline V CDR1 and CDR2: SGHNT, YYREEE (reference sequence). V lost 5 bases to trimming and J lost 8 bases; unmatched junction nucleotides: 6. In DNA, the CDR3 is TGTGCCAGCAGTGGACCACTAGCGGATGAGCAGTTCTTC. Its translation: CASSGPLADEQFF.

This clone was observed once. The chain couples TRBV5-6 to TRBJ2-2; D gene ambiguous. V lost 0 bases and J lost 0, with 6 bases in between. The CDR3 is made up of 15 amino acids. CDR1 is SGHDT and CDR2 is YYEEEE in the germline V gene. CDR3 in amino acids: CASSLGPANTGELFF. CDR3 DNA sequence: TGTGCCAGCAGCTTGGGGCCAGCGAACACCGGGGAGCTGTTTTTT.

The rearrangement joins TRBV19 to TRBJ2-3; 8 positions agree with TRBD2. The CDR3 extends over 19 amino acids. J was trimmed by 2 bases and V by 3 bases; bases with no gene match: 16. The germline V gene has CDR1 LNHDA and CDR2 SQIVND (reference sequence). This CDR3 is CASSIPLSGTSGFTDTQYF. The CDR3 nucleotides are TGTGCCAGTAGTATCCCCCTCAGTGGCACTAGCGGTTTCACAGATACGCAGTATTTT.

This clone was found a few times. The V and J genes are TRBV19 and TRBJ2-5; TRBD2 agrees at 8 bases. V was pared by 8 bases and J by 2 bases, with 10 bases of the junction left unmatched. The CDR3 runs 15 residues. Germline CDR1 is LNHDA and CDR2 is SQIVND (reference sequence). As DNA, the CDR3 is TGTGCCAGTTCATTGGCCAGCGGGGGACAAGAGACCCAGTACTTC. This codes for CASSLASGGQETQYF. Filled out from reference TRBV19 and TRBJ2-5, the complete variable domain reads DGGITQSPKYLFRKEGQNVTLSCEQNLNHDAMYWYRQDPGQGLRLIYYSQIVNDFQKGDIAEGYSVSREKKESFPLTVTSAQKNPTAFYLCASSLASGGQETQYFGPGTRLLVL.

This chain uses TRBV19 with TRBJ1-1; perhaps TRBD1 as D (6 bases). Per germline, CDR1 LNHDA and CDR2 SQIVND (reference sequence). This CDR3 is built from 15 residues. V lost 3 bases and J lost 2, with 13 bases in between. CDR3 nucleotides: TGTGCCAGTAGTATCAGGGAGGGGGAAAACACTGAAGCTTTCTTT. Translation: CASSIREGENTEAFF.

The chain has TRBV6-5 and TRBJ1-6, with D unclear. Germline CDR1 and CDR2: MNHEY and SVGAGI. This CDR3 is built from 16 residues. V lost 2 bases, J lost 5 bases, and 13 bases lay in between. The CDR3 reads CASSYGPQKNNSPLHF. DNA of the CDR3: TGTGCCAGCAGTTACGGCCCTCAGAAAAATAATTCACCCCTCCACTTT.

The chain couples TRBV7-2 to TRBJ1-3; TRBD1 aligns across 9 bases. The CDR3 contains 15 residues. Germline CDR1 and CDR2: SGHTA and FQGNSA. V shed 5 bases and J 6 bases; nucleotides not matched to a gene: 8. CDR3 in DNA: TGTGCCAGCAGCCTATATGACAGGGGGGCAAACACCATATATTTT. It specifies CASSLYDRGANTIYF. Together with reference TRBV7-2 and TRBJ1-3, the CDR3 gives the full variable domain: GAGVSQSPSNKVTEKGKDVELRCDPISGHTALYWYRQSLGQGLEFLIYFQGNSAPDKSGLPSDRFSAERTGGSVSTLTIQRTQQEDSAVYLCASSLYDRGANTIYFGEGSWLTVV.

In this sample, this clone turned up once. This rearrangement joins TRBV24-1 to TRBJ2-7; 10 bases are a match to TRBD1. The CDR3 is 16 amino acids. Germline V gene data show CDR1 as KGHDR and CDR2 as SFDVKD. The V segment lost 1 base and the J segment 0 bases; nucleotides outside the gene matches: 2. This CDR3 is CATSDLWTGGSYEQYF. The CDR3, as DNA: TGTGCCACCAGTGATTTATGGACAGGGGGCTCCTACGAGCAGTACTTC.

This sequence joins TRBV27 and TRBJ1-2, with D possibly being TRBD1 (6 bases). This CDR3 has 14 amino acids. The V gene's germline CDR1 is MNHEY and CDR2 SMNVEV (reference sequence). The V and J ends lost 1 base and 7 bases respectively, with 13 bases between them. The CDR3 reads CASSLFGGPAGYTF. The CDR3, as DNA: TGTGCCAGCAGTTTATTCGGGGGGCCCGCTGGCTACACCTTC.

The chain has TRBV2 and TRBJ2-2, with 9 bases identical to TRBD2. With V trimmed by 3 bases and J by 5 bases, 4 bases remained unmatched. This CDR3 is 15 amino acids long. Germline V gene sequence: CDR1 SNHLY, CDR2 FYNNEI. The CDR3 spells CASSDSGGRTGELFF. The CDR3 DNA is TGTGCCAGCAGTGATAGCGGGGGAAGAACCGGGGAGCTGTTTTTT.

V gene TRBV11-2 combines with J gene TRBJ2-4; D may be TRBD2 (6 bases). Per the germline V gene, CDR1 is SGHAT and CDR2 is FQNNGV. Trimming removed 5 bases at V and 7 bases at J, with 15 bases between. The CDR3 runs 14 residues. Written as DNA, the CDR3 is TGTGCCAGCAGCGCCCCGGGGGAAGAGAACATTCAGTACTTC. Translated: CASSAPGEENIQYF.

This chain connects TRBV28 to TRBJ1-5; TRBD1 agrees at 7 bases. CDR3 length equals 15 residues. CDR1 and CDR2 from the germline V gene are MDHEN and SYDVKM. The V and J ends lost 3 bases and 5 bases, in that order; junction bases with no gene match: 7. CDR3 protein: CASSLGQLLYQPQHF. CDR3 in DNA: TGTGCCAGCAGTTTGGGACAGTTACTTTATCAGCCCCAGCATTTT. The whole variable domain, remainder taken from reference TRBV28 and TRBJ1-5, is DVKVTQSSRYLVKRTGEKVFLECVQDMDHENMFWYRQDPGLGLRLIYFSYDVKMKEKGDIPEGYSVSREKKERFSLILESASTNQTSMYLCASSLGQLLYQPQHFGDGTRLSIL.

The table lists this clone with a few counts. The CDR3: CASSPGQSYGYTF. CDR3 nucleotides: TGTGCCAGTAGTCCCGGACAGTCCTATGGCTACACCTTC. The chain couples TRBV19 to TRBJ1-2; TRBD1 might be the D (6 bases). CDR3 length: 13 amino acids. Germline V gene lookup returns CDR1 LNHDA and CDR2 SQIVND (reference sequence). V dropped 5 bases and J dropped 4 bases, with 11 bases sitting between them.

The chain couples TRBV12-1 to TRBJ1-1. TRBV12-1 is a known pseudogene. There are 12 residues in the CDR3. For the CDR3, the DNA is TGTGCCAGCAGCTTACTACCCCCTGAAGCTTTCTTT. It specifies CASSLLPPEAFF.

The V gene is TRBV20-1, the J gene TRBJ1-2; D ambiguous. V lost 3 bases and J 4 bases, leaving 6 bases between the germline ends. The CDR3 spans 11 residues. CDR1 DFQATT and CDR2 SNEGSKA come from the germline V gene (reference sequence). CDR3 DNA: TGCAGTGCTAGGGCCACCTATGGCTACACCTTC. Encoded protein: CSARATYGYTF.

V usage is TRBV2 and J usage is TRBJ1-1; tentative D call: TRBD1 (5 bases). V was trimmed by 4 bases and J by 0 bases, leaving 12 bases between them. This CDR3 contains 15 residues. The germline gives CDR1 SNHLY, CDR2 FYNNEI. CDR3 DNA sequence: TGTGCCAGCAGTGGACAGACACTCATGAACACTGAAGCTTTCTTT. Its protein product is CASSGQTLMNTEAFF.

The chain combines TRBV19 with TRBJ1-2; D perhaps matches TRBD1 (5 bases). Trimming shortened V by 2 bases and J by 8 bases, and 9 bases separated the two germline ends. CDR3 length: 12 amino acids. Germline loops: CDR1 LNHDA, CDR2 SQIVND (reference sequence). The CDR3 is CASSIQGRGYTF. For the CDR3, the DNA is TGTGCCAGTAGTATACAGGGAAGGGGCTACACCTTC.

V is TRBV7-2 and J is TRBJ1-5, with D uncertain. Deletions cut 1 base from V and 2 bases from J, with 15 bases between. This CDR3 has 17 amino acids. Germline V gene lookup returns CDR1 SGHTA and CDR2 FQGNSA. The CDR3 nucleotides read TGTGCCAGCAGCTTAGAGGGCCCCGCCGGGGGCAATCAGCCCCAGCATTTT. It specifies CASSLEGPAGGNQPQHF.

The J gene is TRBJ1-2, the V gene TRBV29-1, with D possibly being TRBD1 (5 bases). Trimming stripped 4 bases from V and 8 bases from J, with 26 bases between. Per germline, CDR1 SQVTM and CDR2 ANQGSEA. CDR3 length: 16 residues. The chain's CDR3 is CSVVGGQGGLIAGYTF. DNA of the CDR3: TGCAGCGTTGTGGGAGGGCAGGGTGGACTTATTGCCGGCTACACCTTC.

The chain combines TRBV18 with TRBJ2-3, with a weak D call TRBD2 (5 bases). CDR1 and CDR2 (germline): KGHSH, LQKENI. Trimming pared 6 bases from V and 0 bases from J, leaving 19 bases between. The CDR3 totals 17 residues. The CDR3 is CASSPRQGRGSTDTQYF. In DNA, the CDR3 is TGTGCCAGCTCGCCTAGACAAGGCAGAGGGAGCACAGATACGCAGTATTTT.

The genes are TRBV18 and TRBJ2-1, with 12 bases matching TRBD2. Germline CDR1 reads KGHSH; CDR2 reads LQKENI. The CDR3 covers 19 residues. Trimming removed 2 bases from V and 10 bases from J; junction bases left unmatched: 18. The CDR3 region is CASSPLKGLAGPIYIEQFF. The CDR3 coding sequence is TGTGCCAGCTCACCATTGAAAGGACTAGCGGGACCGATCTACATCGAGCAGTTCTTC.

The gene calls are TRBV6-6 and TRBJ1-5, with D maybe TRBD1 (5 bases). The CDR3 has 15 residues. The germline V and J ends were trimmed by 0 bases and 7 bases, with 13 bases remaining between them. Germline V gives CDR1 MNHNY, CDR2 SVGAGI (reference sequence). CDR3 sequence reads: CASSYSSREGQPQHF. The CDR3 nucleotides read TGTGCCAGCAGTTACTCTTCCAGGGAAGGACAGCCCCAGCATTTT.